These 28 T cell receptor beta chains were all obtained from the same sample, sequenced in a study of T cell responses to AZD1222 COVID-19 vaccine. Profiled with immunoSEQ multiplex PCR; TCRdb holds only in-frame clones, not every one. Among about 120,000 clones listed, 85% to 95% were seen once. The sample consisted of peripheral blood, taken on day 0 of AZD1222 vaccination. The receptors stem from an adult in good health.

Within the sample, this clone is medium-sized. The J gene is TRBJ2-1, the V gene TRBV27; either TRBD1 or TRBD2 may supply D (5 bases each). V was clipped by 6 bases and J by 8 bases, with 17 bases between them. Looked up from germline, CDR1 is MNHEY and CDR2 is SMNVEV (reference sequence). The CDR3 is 14 amino acids. CDR3 sequence reads: CASSWTGRGDEQFF. As DNA, the CDR3 is TGTGCCAGCAGCTGGACTGGCCGGGGCGATGAGCAGTTCTTC.

The chain links TRBV6-5 to TRBJ2-7; no reliable D call. Trimming cost V 2 bases and J 1 base, with 6 bases left between them. CDR1 and CDR2 from the germline V gene are MNHEY and SVGAGI. The CDR3 loop spans 13 amino acids. Written as DNA, the CDR3 is TGTGCCAGCAGTTACGATGGTTCCTACGAGCAGTACTTC. The encoded protein is CASSYDGSYEQYF.

The chain joins TRBV18 to TRBJ2-1, with D maybe TRBD2 (5 bases). Trimming took off 3 bases at V and 10 bases at J, with 16 bases between the two ends. The CDR3 extends over 14 amino acids. Germline assignment: CDR1 KGHSH and CDR2 LQKENI. DNA of the CDR3: TGTGCCAGCTCACCCGACGCCCTGGGAGAGGAGCAGTTCTTC. This translates into CASSPDALGEEQFF.

The V call is TRBV24-1, the J call TRBJ1-2; 9 bases fit TRBD1. The CDR3 runs to 13 residues. Trimming at V came to 6 bases and at J to 8 bases, leaving 6 bases not matched to a gene. CDR1 and CDR2 (germline): KGHDR, SFDVKD. CDR3 in amino acids: CATSKGQGFGYTF. The CDR3, as DNA: TGTGCCACCAGTAAGGGACAGGGATTCGGCTACACCTTC.

This clone has a handful of counts. Other DNA sequences in this sample translate to the same CDR3. The chain couples TRBV5-1 to TRBJ1-1, with TRBD1 as a possible D gene (6 bases). Germline V gives CDR1 SGHRS, CDR2 YFSETQ. This CDR3 contains 14 residues. Trimming stripped 3 bases from V and 1 base from J, with 10 bases between. CDR3 sequence: CASSSGHQNTEAFF. Here the CDR3 DNA reads TGCGCCAGCAGCTCGGGACATCAGAACACTGAAGCTTTCTTT.

This clone was picked up a small number of times. The chain joins TRBV7-6 to TRBJ2-5; 8 nucleotides match TRBD2. V was pared by 1 base and J by 4 bases, with 5 bases of the junction left unmatched. This CDR3 region has 15 residues. Germline CDR1 SGHVS, CDR2 FNYEAQ. The CDR3 DNA reads TGTGCCAGCAGCTTAGATGGGACTAGTGTAGAGACCCAGTACTTC. Its translation is CASSLDGTSVETQYF.

J is TRBJ2-1 and V is TRBV4-1; D unresolved. V was pared by 0 bases and J by 4 bases, with 4 bases between. Per the germline V gene, CDR1 is MGHRA and CDR2 is YSYEKL. The CDR3 spans 13 residues. The CDR3 spells CASSQEDYNEQFF. In DNA form, the CDR3 reads TGCGCCAGCAGCCAAGAAGATTACAATGAGCAGTTCTTC.

This clone was counted a few times. Mismatch with germline at one junction end may stem from a read error. The chain recombines TRBV6-5 with TRBJ2-7; perhaps TRBD2 as D (5 bases). The CDR3 runs to 11 residues. Germline assignment: CDR1 MNHEY and CDR2 SVGAGI. Here the CDR3 DNA reads TGTGCCAGCAGTTACTACGGGGTCCACGTCTTC. Its protein product is CASSYYGVHVF.

This chain links TRBV3-1 (or the pseudogene TRBV3-2) with TRBJ2-1, with TRBD2 matching 8 bases. The V gene end was trimmed by 2 bases and the J gene end by 7 bases; junction bases not matched to a gene: 7. Germline V gene lookup returns CDR1 LGHDT and CDR2 YNNKEL (reference sequence). This CDR3 has 15 amino acids. For the CDR3, the DNA is TGTGCCAGCAGCCAATCGTCGACTAGCGTGAATGAGCAGTTCTTC. This sequence encodes CASSQSSTSVNEQFF.

The chain couples TRBV11-2 to TRBJ2-1; 8 bases map to TRBD1. V shed 5 bases, J shed 4 bases, and the junction held 10 bases outside the gene matches. This CDR3 comprises 16 residues. Germline lookup yields CDR1 SGHAT and CDR2 FQNNGV. CDR3 coding DNA: TGTGCCAGCAGCACGCACCCGACAGGGGATTACAATGAGCAGTTCTTC. Amino acid sequence: CASSTHPTGDYNEQFF.

The J gene is TRBJ1-4, the V gene TRBV7-9; D is possibly TRBD1 (5 bases). V dropped 2 bases and J dropped 4 bases, with 14 bases sitting between them. This CDR3 comprises 16 residues. The germline CDR1 and CDR2 sequences are SEHNR and FQNEAQ (reference sequence). The CDR3: CASSLRVAGINEKLFF. CDR3 coding DNA: TGTGCCAGCAGCTTAAGAGTAGCAGGGATTAATGAAAAACTGTTTTTT. Using reference TRBV7-9 and TRBJ1-4 for the parts outside the CDR3, the full variable domain is DTGVSQNPRHKITKRGQNVTFRCDPISEHNRLYWYRQTLGQGPEFLTYFQNEAQLEKSRLLSDRFSAERPKGSFSTLEIQRTEQGDSAMYLCASSLRVAGINEKLFFGSGTQLSVL.

This clone has just a few counts. The chain has TRBV30 and TRBJ1-1; 8 nucleotides match TRBD1. Germline trimming cut 5 bases from V and 6 bases from J; bases unmatched to any gene: 5. The CDR3 is 12 residues long. The V gene's germline CDR1 is GTSNPN and CDR2 SVGIG (reference sequence). As DNA, the CDR3 is TGTGCCTGGGGACAGGGAGGCGCTGAAGCTTTCTTT. This encodes CAWGQGGAEAFF.

The chain employs TRBV9 and TRBJ2-3; 9 bases map to TRBD1. Trimming at V came to 0 bases and at J to 6 bases, leaving 11 bases not matched to a gene. Germline V gene lookup returns CDR1 SGDLS and CDR2 YYNGEE. This CDR3 contains 17 residues. The CDR3 DNA is TGTGCCAGCAGCGTAGGGGGGACAGGGTCTGTTTGGGATACGCAGTATTTT. Translated, it gives CASSVGGTGSVWDTQYF. Combining the CDR3 with reference TRBV9 and TRBJ2-3 gives the whole variable domain DSGVTQTPKHLITATGQRVTLRCSPRSGDLSVYWYQQSLDQGLQFLIQYYNGEERAKGNILERFSAQQFPDLHSELNLSSLELGDSALYFCASSVGGTGSVWDTQYFGPGTRLTVL.

The V and J genes are TRBV3-1 (or the pseudogene TRBV3-2) and TRBJ1-4, with D maybe TRBD1 (6 bases). V shed 4 bases and J shed 8 bases, with 17 bases lying between them. CDR1 is LGHDT and CDR2 is YNNKEL in the germline V gene (reference sequence). This CDR3 region has 15 residues. CDR3 DNA: TGTGCCAGCAGCCGCTGGGACACCGGGAGGGAAAAACTGTTTTTT. It encodes CASSRWDTGREKLFF.

The rearrangement uses TRBV25-1 and TRBJ1-2; a possible D gene is TRBD1 (6 bases). CDR3 length: 13 amino acids. V was trimmed by 6 bases and J by 2 bases, leaving 10 bases between them. The germline V gene encodes CDR1 MGHDK and CDR2 SYGVNS. CDR3 nucleotides: TGTGCCAGCAGCGTCGGGGGCAACTATGGCTACACCTTC. Translating gives CASSVGGNYGYTF.

The CDR3 DNA reads as TGTGCCATCAGCGAGCAACAGGCCCACTCTGGAAACACCATATATTTT. This encodes CAISEQQAHSGNTIYF. The rearrangement links TRBV10-3 to TRBJ1-3, with D perhaps matching TRBD1 (5 bases). Trimming left V 6 bases short and J 0 bases short, with 15 bases between. The CDR3 totals 16 residues. CDR1 ENHRY and CDR2 SYGVKD come from the germline V gene.

This chain joins TRBV7-8 and TRBJ1-3; no clear D gene. Trimming pared 5 bases from V and 6 bases from J, leaving 14 bases between. Germline values: CDR1 SGHVS, CDR2 FQNEAQ. The CDR3 sequence is 14 residues long. The CDR3 DNA reads TGTGCCAGCAGCCTATACCCCCAGGAAAACACCATATATTTT. Amino acid sequence: CASSLYPQENTIYF.

CDR3 sequence (DNA): TGCGCCAGCAGCTCGCGACAGGGGCCTGACAATGAGCAGTTCTTC. Its protein product is CASSSRQGPDNEQFF. This chain uses TRBV4-1 with TRBJ2-1; 8 nucleotides line up with TRBD1. The CDR3 contains 15 residues. V lost 5 bases, J lost 5 bases, and 8 bases stayed unmatched. The germline CDR1 and CDR2 sequences are MGHRA and YSYEKL.

This clone was seen a handful of times. The chain joins TRBV7-9 to TRBJ2-1, with D perhaps TRBD1 or TRBD2 (5 bases each). Germline CDR1 is SEHNR and CDR2 is FQNEAQ (reference sequence). This CDR3 has 15 amino acids. Trimming pared 3 bases from V and 3 bases from J, leaving 12 bases between. This CDR3 is CASSFGTPRYNEQFF. The CDR3 DNA reads as TGTGCCAGCAGCTTCGGGACGCCCCGCTACAATGAGCAGTTCTTC.

CDR3 sequence (DNA): TGTGCCACTACCCACCAGGGACAGGGTGACTATGGCTACACCTTC. This gives the protein CATTHQGQGDYGYTF. This sequence joins TRBV6-5 and TRBJ1-2, with 9 nucleotides matching TRBD1. The CDR3 is 15 amino acids. Trimming cost V 10 bases and J 3 bases; bases outside gene matches: 12. The germline gives CDR1 MNHEY, CDR2 SVGAGI.

The gene calls are TRBV5-4 and TRBJ1-1, with D hard to call. The V and J ends lost 3 bases and 1 base respectively, with 13 bases between them. This CDR3 comprises 15 residues. The V gene's germline CDR1 is SGHNT and CDR2 YYREEE (reference sequence). CDR3 nucleotide sequence: TGTGCCAGCAGCTCCCGGACCTTGACGAACACTGAAGCTTTCTTT. Amino acids: CASSSRTLTNTEAFF. The whole variable domain, filled in from reference TRBV5-4 and TRBJ1-1, reads ETGVTQSPTHLIKTRGQQVTLRCSSQSGHNTVSWYQQALGQGPQFIFQYYREEENGRGNFPPRFSGLQFPNYSSELNVNALELDDSALYLCASSSRTLTNTEAFFGQGTRLTVV.

The sample holds one count of this clone. In the same sample, other DNA sequences code for this CDR3. The chain combines TRBV6-4 with TRBJ2-1; tentatively, D is TRBD2 (5 bases). V lost 0 bases and J lost 0, with 6 bases in between. The CDR3 runs to 15 residues. Germline loops: CDR1 MRHNA, CDR2 SNTAGT. The CDR3 spells CASSDSSGSYNEQFF. The CDR3 bases are TGTGCCAGCAGTGACTCGAGCGGCTCCTACAATGAGCAGTTCTTC.

This clone was recorded a few times. This chain connects TRBV6-5 to TRBJ1-5; no clear D gene. Germline V gene sequence: CDR1 MNHEY, CDR2 SVGAGI. Trimming left V 8 bases short and J 3 bases short, with 14 bases between. CDR3 length: 14 amino acids. CDR3: CASRPWGDNQPQHF. CDR3 nucleotides: TGTGCCAGCCGCCCGTGGGGTGACAATCAGCCCCAGCATTTT.

V and J are TRBV19 and TRBJ1-1, with 9 nucleotides matching TRBD1. Germline lookup yields CDR1 LNHDA and CDR2 SQIVND (reference sequence). The CDR3 length is 14 residues. After removal of 3 bases from V and 6 bases from J, the junction contained 5 bases not matched to a gene. The CDR3 reads CASSIGDRVPEAFF. As DNA, the CDR3 is TGTGCCAGTAGTATCGGGGACAGGGTGCCTGAAGCTTTCTTT. Based on the CDR3 plus reference TRBV19 and TRBJ1-1, the full variable domain is DGGITQSPKYLFRKEGQNVTLSCEQNLNHDAMYWYRQDPGQGLRLIYYSQIVNDFQKGDIAEGYSVSREKKESFPLTVTSAQKNPTAFYLCASSIGDRVPEAFFGQGTRLTVV.

This sequence joins TRBV30 and TRBJ1-2; 8 bases are a match to TRBD1. V lost 5 bases, J lost 7 bases, and 9 bases stayed unmatched. CDR1 and CDR2 (germline): GTSNPN, SVGIG (reference sequence). This CDR3 region has 13 residues. The CDR3: CAWGLQGASGYTF. The CDR3 DNA reads as TGTGCCTGGGGTCTCCAGGGGGCTAGTGGCTACACCTTC.

The V call is TRBV27, the J call TRBJ2-5; TRBD1 matches at 7 bases. CDR3 size: 14 residues. The trim removed 3 bases at V and 4 bases at J, leaving 5 bases unmatched. Germline CDR1 MNHEY, CDR2 SMNVEV (reference sequence). DNA for the CDR3: TGTGCCAGCAGTTTCGGCGCAGGGGGAGAGACCCAGTACTTC. It is translated as CASSFGAGGETQYF.

This chain connects TRBV30 to TRBJ2-2; the D is unclear. The CDR3 extends over 13 amino acids. V gave up 4 bases and J gave up 1 base, with 7 bases separating them. In germline, CDR1 is GTSNPN, CDR2 SVGIG (reference sequence). The CDR3 DNA is TGTGCCTGGACCAGAAAGAACACCGGGGAGCTGTTTTTT. Protein sequence: CAWTRKNTGELFF.

The V gene is TRBV5-4, the J gene TRBJ2-1, with 12 bases lining up with TRBD2. CDR3 length: 16 residues. CDR1 and CDR2 from the germline V gene are SGHNT and YYREEE (reference sequence). With 4 bases clipped from V and 2 bases from J, the junction kept 4 bases outside the gene matches. CDR3: CASSRGLAGPYNEQFF. CDR3 bases: TGTGCCAGCAGCCGTGGACTAGCGGGACCCTACAATGAGCAGTTCTTC. Based on the CDR3 plus reference TRBV5-4 and TRBJ2-1, the full variable domain is ETGVTQSPTHLIKTRGQQVTLRCSSQSGHNTVSWYQQALGQGPQFIFQYYREEENGRGNFPPRFSGLQFPNYSSELNVNALELDDSALYLCASSRGLAGPYNEQFFGPGTRLTVL.